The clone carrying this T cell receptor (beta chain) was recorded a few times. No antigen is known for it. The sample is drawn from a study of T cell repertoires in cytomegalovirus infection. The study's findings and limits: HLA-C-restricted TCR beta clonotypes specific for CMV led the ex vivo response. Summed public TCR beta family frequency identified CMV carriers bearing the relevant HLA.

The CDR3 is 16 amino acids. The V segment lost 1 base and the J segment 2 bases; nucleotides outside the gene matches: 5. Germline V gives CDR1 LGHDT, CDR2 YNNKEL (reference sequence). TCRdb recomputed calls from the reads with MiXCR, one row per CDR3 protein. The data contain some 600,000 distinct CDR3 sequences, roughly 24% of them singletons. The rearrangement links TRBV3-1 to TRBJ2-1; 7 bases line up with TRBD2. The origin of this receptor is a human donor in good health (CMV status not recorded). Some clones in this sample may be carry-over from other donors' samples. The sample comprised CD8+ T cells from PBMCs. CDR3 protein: CASSQAAGTPYNEQFF. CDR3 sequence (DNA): TGTGCCAGCAGCCAAGCAGCGGGGACCCCCTACAATGAGCAGTTCTTC.